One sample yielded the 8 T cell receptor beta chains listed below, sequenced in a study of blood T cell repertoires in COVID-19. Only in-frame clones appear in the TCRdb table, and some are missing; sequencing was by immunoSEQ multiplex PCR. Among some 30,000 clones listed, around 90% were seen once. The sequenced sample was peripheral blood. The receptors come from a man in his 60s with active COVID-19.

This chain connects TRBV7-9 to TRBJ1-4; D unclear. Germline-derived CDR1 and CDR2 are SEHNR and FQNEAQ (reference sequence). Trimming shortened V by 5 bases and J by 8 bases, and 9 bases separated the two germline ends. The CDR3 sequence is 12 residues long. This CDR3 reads CASSPQREKLFF. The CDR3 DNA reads TGTGCCAGCAGCCCCCAGAGGGAAAAACTGTTTTTT.

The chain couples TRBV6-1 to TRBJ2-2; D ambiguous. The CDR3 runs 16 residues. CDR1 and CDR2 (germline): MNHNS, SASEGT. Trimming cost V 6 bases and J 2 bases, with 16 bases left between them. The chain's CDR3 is CASSETLLANTGELFF. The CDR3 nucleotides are TGTGCCAGCAGCGAAACCCTTTTAGCCAACACCGGGGAGCTGTTTTTT.

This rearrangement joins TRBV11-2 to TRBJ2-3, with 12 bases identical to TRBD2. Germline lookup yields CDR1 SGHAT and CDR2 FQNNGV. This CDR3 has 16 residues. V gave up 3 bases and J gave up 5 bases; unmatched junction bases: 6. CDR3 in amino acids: CASSLETSGGLDTQYF. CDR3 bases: TGTGCCAGCAGCTTGGAGACTAGCGGGGGATTAGATACGCAGTATTTT. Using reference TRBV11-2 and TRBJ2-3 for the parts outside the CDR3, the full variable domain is EAGVAQSPRYKIIEKRQSVAFWCNPISGHATLYWYQQILGQGPKLLIQFQNNGVVDDSQLPKDRFSAERLKGVDSTLKIQPAKLEDSAVYLCASSLETSGGLDTQYFGPGTRLTVL.

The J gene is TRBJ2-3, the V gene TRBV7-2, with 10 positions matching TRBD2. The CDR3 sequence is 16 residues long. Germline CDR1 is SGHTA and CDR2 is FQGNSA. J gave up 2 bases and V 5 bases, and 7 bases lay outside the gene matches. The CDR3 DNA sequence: TGTGCCAGCAGCCCCAGGGGACTAGCGACCACAGATACGCAGTATTTT. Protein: CASSPRGLATTDTQYF.

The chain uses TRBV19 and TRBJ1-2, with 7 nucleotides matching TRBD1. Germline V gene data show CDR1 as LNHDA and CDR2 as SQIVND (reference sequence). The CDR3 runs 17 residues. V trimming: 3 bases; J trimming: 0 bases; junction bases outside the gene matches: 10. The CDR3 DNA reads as TGTGCCAGTAGTATCGGGGGCCCACAGGGGTCTAACTATGGCTACACCTTC. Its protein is CASSIGGPQGSNYGYTF. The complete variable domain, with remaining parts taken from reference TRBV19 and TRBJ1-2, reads DGGITQSPKYLFRKEGQNVTLSCEQNLNHDAMYWYRQDPGQGLRLIYYSQIVNDFQKGDIAEGYSVSREKKESFPLTVTSAQKNPTAFYLCASSIGGPQGSNYGYTFGSGTRLTVV.

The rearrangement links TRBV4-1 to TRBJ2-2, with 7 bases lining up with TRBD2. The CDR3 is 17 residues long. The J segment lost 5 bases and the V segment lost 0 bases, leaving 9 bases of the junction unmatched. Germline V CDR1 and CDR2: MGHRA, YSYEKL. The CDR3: CASSQDGGRRRTGELFF. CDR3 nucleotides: TGCGCCAGCAGCCAAGATGGCGGGAGACGGAGAACCGGGGAGCTGTTTTTT.

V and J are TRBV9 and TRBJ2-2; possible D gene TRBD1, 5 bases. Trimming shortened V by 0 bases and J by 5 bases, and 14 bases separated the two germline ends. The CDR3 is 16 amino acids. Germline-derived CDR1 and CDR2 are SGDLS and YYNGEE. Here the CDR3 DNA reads TGTGCCAGCAGCGTAGAGGCAGGGTATTTGACCGGGGAGCTGTTTTTT. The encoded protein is CASSVEAGYLTGELFF.

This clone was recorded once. DNA of the CDR3: TGTGCCAGCAGCGCTAATGTTGGCGGGGGGGCGAGGGAGACCCAGTACTTC. Translating gives CASSANVGGGARETQYF. The V call is TRBV11-3, the J call TRBJ2-5; 9 nucleotides align to TRBD2. With 5 bases clipped from V and 5 bases from J, the junction kept 15 bases outside the gene matches. CDR1 is SGHNT, CDR2 YENEEA, per germline. This CDR3 has 17 amino acids.